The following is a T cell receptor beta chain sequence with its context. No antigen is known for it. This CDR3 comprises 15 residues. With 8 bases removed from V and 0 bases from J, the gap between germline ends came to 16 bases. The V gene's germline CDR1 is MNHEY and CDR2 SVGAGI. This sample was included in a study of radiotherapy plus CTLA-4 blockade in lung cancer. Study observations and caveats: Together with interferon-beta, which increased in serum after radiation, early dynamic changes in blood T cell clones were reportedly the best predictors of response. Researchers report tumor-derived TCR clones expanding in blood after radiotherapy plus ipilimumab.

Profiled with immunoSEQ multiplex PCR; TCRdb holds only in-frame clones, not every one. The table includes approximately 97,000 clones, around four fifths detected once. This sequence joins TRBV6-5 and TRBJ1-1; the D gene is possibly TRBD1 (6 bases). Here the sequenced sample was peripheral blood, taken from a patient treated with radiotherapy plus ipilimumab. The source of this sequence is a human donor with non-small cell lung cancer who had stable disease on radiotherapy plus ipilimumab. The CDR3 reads CASQRNRELNTEAFF. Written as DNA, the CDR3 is TGTGCCAGCCAGAGGAACAGGGAATTGAACACTGAAGCTTTCTTT.